This T cell receptor (beta chain) was profiled in a study of cytomegalovirus exposure and HLA in healthy donors. The study, taken as a whole, reports: In an earlier analysis, in several hundred donors, most V segments appeared productive either ~87% or ~30% of the time. Upon later analysis, HLA-associated TCR beta chains proved more clonally expanded than other, equally common chains.

PCR primers comprised 60 Vbeta and 13 Jbeta primers. Clones were sequenced by immunoSEQ multiplex PCR, and TCRdb holds only the in-frame ones, with some missing. In total, the table holds under 90,000 clones. Notes on this clone: Its specificity is not known.

The germline gives CDR1 SGHNT, CDR2 YENEEA. This CDR3 contains 15 residues. The V end lost 5 bases, the J end lost 4 bases, and 15 bases lay between the germline ends. Sequenced material: PBMCs. This TCR came from a man aged 50 or older in good health and CMV-seropositive. The V gene is TRBV11-3, the J gene TRBJ2-1, with a weak D call TRBD2 (5 bases). CDR3 coding DNA: TGTGCCAGCAGCCACATCGGGGAGCGGTACAATGAGCAGTTCTTC. This gives the protein CASSHIGERYNEQFF. Using reference TRBV11-3 and TRBJ2-1 for the parts outside the CDR3, the full variable domain is EAGVVQSPRYKIIEKKQPVAFWCNPISGHNTLYWYLQNLGQGPELLIRYENEEAVDDSQLPKDRFSAERLKGVDSTLKIQPAELGDSAVYLCASSHIGERYNEQFFGPGTRLTVL.